This TCR beta chain was sequenced in a study of cytomegalovirus exposure and HLA in healthy donors (dated by TCRdb to the late 2010s). General notes on the study: The 550 to 750 repertoires of the first cohort and the 95 to 150 validation repertoires were produced on the same platform, according to a later analysis. The study aimed to test whether signatures of past pathogen exposure could be identified by cataloging public T cell receptors. A separate validation cohort of 100 to 150 different subjects was used in addition to the approximately 700-subject first cohort. To predict cytomegalovirus infection status, the study brought together high-throughput TCR immunosequencing, statistical association of individual TCRs with disease status, and machine learning.

What the study reported, not specific to this receptor: A total of 164 TCR beta chains were listed by the study as associated with cytomegalovirus. It was suggested by the authors that the approach could potentially be generalized to other disease states and immunological phenotypes. A later analysis had no HLA typing for the validation cohort, so co-occurrence there was scored across all 110 or so repertoires. The classifier was reported to diagnose cytomegalovirus status with high specificity and sensitivity in both the original and validation cohorts. In vitro tests confirmed that a few of the cytomegalovirus-associated TCR beta chains recognize cytomegalovirus antigens. Of the cluster scores, roughly 95% were above 0 in a later analysis, which found that TCRs clustered in the first cohort also tended to co-occur in the approximately 120 validation repertoires. Across donors, most TCR sequences were observed very rarely, whereas some public TCRs were present in many individuals.

Details on this clone: Its antigen is unknown. Per-nucleotide qualities are absent, and no much larger clonotype sits a single base away.

Separate from the roughly 650-subject first cohort, the validation cohort of roughly 110 subjects was the group to which the donors belonged. In the germline V gene, CDR1 corresponds to ENHRY and CDR2 to SYGVKD. Cut back by 0 bases and 4 bases, the V and J ends lie 7 bases apart. Counted from cysteine to phenylalanine, this CDR3 has 14 amino acids. Just the 42-base CDR3 DNA is kept, in frame starting at base 1. The method was the immunoSEQ multiplex PCR assay. In the original analysis: To diagnose cytomegalovirus status from the catalog of TCR beta chain sequences, a statistical classification framework was built. This is the immuneACCESS table as TCRdb keeps it, with only in-frame sequences that have V and J called. A part of the clones is gone; compared with another copy, unresolved V genes explain less than half, and the rest is unexplained. That table is the source of V, J and clone size, and D and trimming were worked out from the DNA. The sample has hundreds of thousands of clones on record, approximately 88% of them singletons. The ten largest clones capture over 12% of the sample.

This receptor chain uses TRBV10-3 and TRBJ1-5, with an unclear D gene assignment. The receptor was derived from a young woman in good health and CMV-seropositive. Sequencing input: PBMCs. The CDR3 has the sequence CAISESSGNQPQHF. The nucleotide sequence reads as follows: TGTGCCATCAGTGAGTCGTCCGGAAATCAGCCCCAGCATTTT.